One TCR beta chain is described in this entry. Profiled with immunoSEQ multiplex PCR; TCRdb holds only in-frame clones, not every one. Of 2 million to 2.5 million clones in the sample, 85% to 95% were seen once. The naive CD8 fraction comprised CD45RO-negative cells positively selected for CCR7 and excluded terminally differentiated effector memory CD45RA+ cells. This entry comes from a study of shared clonotypes between healthy human individuals. This CDR3 is built from 17 residues. V shed 0 bases, J shed 5 bases, and the junction held 7 bases outside the gene matches. Germline V CDR1 and CDR2: MNHEY, SMNVEV (reference sequence).

This chain uses TRBV27 with TRBJ2-1; 10 bases map to TRBD2. Sequenced input: naive CD8+ T cells sorted from blood. The receptor was derived from a young man in good health. The DNA of the CDR3 is TGTGCCAGCAGTTTATCGGGCAGCGGGAGGGTTCACAATGAGCAGTTCTTC. Its translation: CASSLSGSGRVHNEQFF.